One T cell receptor beta chain is described in this entry. Relative to the germline gene, one junction end is altered; a read error may explain this. These data originate in a study of blood T cell repertoires in COVID-19. Study as a whole: Sources were T cells, B-cell-depleted T cells, or PBMCs; the material itself was cDNA or gDNA.

The CDR3 length is 15 residues. In germline, CDR1 is SGHAT, CDR2 FQNNGV. Original handling: For nucleated cells, counts were estimated from reference gene primer amplification. Repertoires were generated with immunoSEQ multiplex PCR, while TCRdb's copy carries only in-frame clones and drops some. For V, J and clone size, that table is used; D and trimming come from the DNA. This table has 150,000 to 250,000 clones, about 95% appearing once. This chain uses TRBV11-2 with TRBJ2-3, with 7 positions matching TRBD1. This clonotype was sampled from a man in his thirties or forties with COVID-19, enrolled during active disease. The specimen sequenced was peripheral blood. CDR3 region: CASSLDRESTDTQYF. In DNA, the CDR3 is TGTGCCAGCAGCCTAGACAGGGAAAGTACAGATACGCAGTATTTT.